The source of this TCR beta chain is a study of T cells in Graves' hyperthyroidism and ophthalmopathy. Study outcomes and limitations: Separating ophthalmopathy from stable hyperthyroidism was achieved by a 13 V-J model.

It was RNA transcripts that yielded the amplified TCR beta CDR3 regions. Researchers ran a first-round RT-PCR on the TCR CDR3 using the HTBI primer set. TCRdb passed the multiplex PCR reads through MiXCR, listing each CDR3 protein once. The sample gives some 350,000 distinct CDR3 sequences, about a fifth of which show up once; approximately 4% is in the top ten. This clonotype appeared many times. Its antigen is unknown. The V and J ends lost 6 bases and 2 bases, in that order; junction bases with no gene match: 10. There are 15 residues in the CDR3. Germline V lookup: CDR1 DFQATT, CDR2 SNEGSKA (reference sequence). Clinical symptoms, serum thyroxine, TRAb, thyroid ultrasound and orbital computed tomography informed diagnoses.

This receptor was obtained from a woman aged 18-29 years with Graves' hyperthyroidism. This chain connects TRBV20-1 to TRBJ2-5, with 9 bases matching TRBD1. The sequenced material came from blood. The CDR3 region is CSAAGDREHQETQYF. DNA for the CDR3: TGCAGTGCCGCCGGGGACAGGGAACATCAAGAGACCCAGTACTTC.